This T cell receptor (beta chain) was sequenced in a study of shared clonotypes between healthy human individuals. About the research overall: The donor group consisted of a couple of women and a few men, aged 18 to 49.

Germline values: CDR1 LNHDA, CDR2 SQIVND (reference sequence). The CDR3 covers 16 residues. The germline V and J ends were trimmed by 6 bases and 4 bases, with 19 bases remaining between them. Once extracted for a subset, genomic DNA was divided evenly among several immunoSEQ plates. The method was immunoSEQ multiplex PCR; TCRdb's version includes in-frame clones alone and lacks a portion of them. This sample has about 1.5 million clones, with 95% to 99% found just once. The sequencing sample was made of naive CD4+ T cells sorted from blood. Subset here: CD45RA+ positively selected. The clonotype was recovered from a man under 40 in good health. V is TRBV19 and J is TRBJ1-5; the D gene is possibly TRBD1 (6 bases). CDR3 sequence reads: CASSRVGGQGNQPQHF. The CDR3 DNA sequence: TGTGCCAGTAGCAGGGTCGGGGGGCAGGGTAATCAGCCCCAGCATTTT. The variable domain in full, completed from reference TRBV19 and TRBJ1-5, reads DGGITQSPKYLFRKEGQNVTLSCEQNLNHDAMYWYRQDPGQGLRLIYYSQIVNDFQKGDIAEGYSVSREKKESFPLTVTSAQKNPTAFYLCASSRVGGQGNQPQHFGDGTRLSIL.